The 8 T cell receptor beta chains in this list originate from one sample, sequenced in a study of cytomegalovirus exposure and HLA in healthy donors. Primers included in the PCR were 60 Vbeta and 13 Jbeta primers. Generated by immunoSEQ multiplex PCR, the TCRdb table keeps only in-frame clones and is missing some. Among 200,000 to 300,000 clones listed, 80% to 90% were seen once. What was sequenced was PBMCs. The source of these receptors is a woman in her thirties or forties in good health and CMV-seropositive.

This clone is a singleton in its sample. The chain recombines TRBV6-1 with TRBJ2-7; possibly TRBD1 for D (6 bases). The ends were cut back, 6 bases at V and 4 bases at J, with 13 bases in the middle. This CDR3 is built from 13 residues. The V gene's germline CDR1 is MNHNS and CDR2 SASEGT. The CDR3 region has the DNA TGTGCCAGCAGAGTCGGGCAGGGGTACGAGCAGTACTTC. Translation: CASRVGQGYEQYF.

The CDR3: CASSFQGVGSEKLFF. CDR3 nucleotide sequence: TGTGCCAGCAGCTTTCAGGGGGTAGGGTCTGAAAAACTGTTTTTT. The chain links TRBV13 to TRBJ1-4, with 7 nucleotides matching TRBD1. Per the germline V gene, CDR1 is PRHDT and CDR2 is FYEKMQ (reference sequence). The CDR3 contains 15 residues. Trimming at V came to 3 bases and at J to 7 bases, leaving 8 bases not matched to a gene.

The V call is TRBV7-3, the J call TRBJ2-2, with 7 nucleotides matching TRBD2. V was clipped by 1 base and J by 1 base; unmatched bases: 3. CDR1 and CDR2 from the germline V gene are SGHTA and FQGTGA. The CDR3 extends over 16 amino acids. The CDR3 region has the DNA TGTGCCAGCAGCTTAAGGGGCGGGGGGAACACCGGGGAGCTGTTTTTT. As protein: CASSLRGGGNTGELFF.

V usage is TRBV5-1 and J usage is TRBJ1-1, with D perhaps matching TRBD1 (5 bases). The CDR3 sequence is 15 residues long. The germline V and J ends were trimmed by 0 bases and 0 bases, with 9 bases remaining between them. Germline V gene lookup returns CDR1 SGHRS and CDR2 YFSETQ. CDR3 region: CASSLDRLMNTEAFF. The CDR3 DNA sequence: TGCGCCAGCAGCTTGGACAGGTTGATGAACACTGAAGCTTTCTTT.

This clone was seen only a few times. The rearrangement uses TRBV12-2 and TRBJ1-2; the D call TRBD1 from the table was never checked on the DNA. TRBV12-2 is marked as a pseudogene. The CDR3 contains 15 residues. Here the CDR3 reads CAKRDRGLDNYGYTF. CDR3 bases: TGTGCAAAGAGGGACAGGGGTTTGGATAACTATGGCTACACCTTC.

The CDR3 nucleotides read TGTGCCAGTAGTCTCCTAGCGGGCAGGAACACCGGGGAGCTGTTTTTT. The encoded protein is CASSLLAGRNTGELFF. The chain carries TRBV19 and TRBJ2-2, with 8 bases matching TRBD2. V was clipped by 5 bases and J by 1 base; unmatched bases: 6. Germline V lookup: CDR1 LNHDA, CDR2 SQIVND (reference sequence). CDR3 size: 16 residues.

CDR3 DNA sequence: TGTGCCAGCCGCCACAGGAGCACAGATACGCAGTATTTT. It translates to CASRHRSTDTQYF. The genes are TRBV9 and TRBJ2-3; a weak D match, TRBD1 (5 bases). The CDR3 consists of 13 residues. V was shortened by 7 bases and J by 0 bases, with 9 bases between the two germline ends. Looked up from germline, CDR1 is SGDLS and CDR2 is YYNGEE.

The gene calls are TRBV30 and TRBJ2-5, with D unclear. The CDR3 is made up of 13 amino acids. CDR1 is GTSNPN, CDR2 SVGIG, per germline (reference sequence). Deletions cut 0 bases from V and 1 base from J, with 6 bases between. The CDR3 is CAWSVTAQETQYF. Here the CDR3 DNA reads TGTGCCTGGAGTGTCACAGCCCAAGAGACCCAGTACTTC. The variable domain in full, with the rest retrieved from reference TRBV30 and TRBJ2-5, is SQTIHQWPATLVQPVGSPLSLECTVEGTSNPNLYWYRQAAGRGLQLLFYSVGIGQISSEVPQNLSASRPQDRQFILSSKKLLLSDSGFYLCAWSVTAQETQYFGPGTRLLVL.